This entry lists 25 T cell receptor beta chains sequenced from one sample in a study of T cells after yellow fever vaccination. A single record per CDR3 protein comes from TCRdb applying MiXCR to the 5' RACE reads. This sample has tens of thousands of distinct CDR3 sequences; 6.5% to 9% occur once, and the top ten carry 30% to 45%. The starting material was CD8+ T cells sorted from PBMCs, obtained 15 days after the yellow fever booster vaccination. Receptors originate from a man between 25 and 39 years old who received the YFV17D yellow fever vaccine.

The chain carries TRBV6-2 or TRBV6-3 and TRBJ1-1; TRBD1 matches at 7 bases. V gave up 6 bases and J gave up 0 bases; unmatched junction bases: 7. This CDR3 is 15 amino acids long. Germline V gene sequence: CDR1 MNHEY, CDR2 SVGEGT. CDR3 loop: CASSPPRGMNTEAFF. In DNA form, the CDR3 reads TGTGCCAGCAGCCCTCCCAGGGGGATGAACACTGAAGCTTTCTTT.

This clonotype showed up many times. This chain joins TRBV10-1 and TRBJ2-1, with 11 bases aligning to TRBD2. Losses at the gene ends were 4 bases for V and 6 bases for J; bases not matched to a gene: 8. Germline assignment: CDR1 WNHNN and CDR2 SYGVQD (reference sequence). This CDR3 has 16 residues. The CDR3 loop is CASSGPGTSGVNEQFF. The CDR3 nucleotides read TGCGCCAGCAGTGGCCCCGGGACTAGCGGAGTCAATGAGCAGTTCTTC.

The rearrangement uses TRBV4-3 and TRBJ2-1; TRBD1 agrees at 12 bases. With 2 bases clipped from V and 0 bases from J, the junction kept 8 bases outside the gene matches. CDR1 is LGHNA, CDR2 YSLEER, per germline. The CDR3 spans 19 residues. The CDR3 region has the DNA TGCGCCAGCAGCCAACCAATAACGGGACAGGGGGCCTCCTACAATGAGCAGTTCTTC. Translated: CASSQPITGQGASYNEQFF.

This chain links TRBV7-2 with TRBJ2-1; 8 positions agree with TRBD2. The ends lost 5 bases at V and 9 bases at J; junction bases unmatched: 12. The CDR3 is 15 residues long. Per the germline V gene, CDR1 is SGHTA and CDR2 is FQGNSA. This chain's CDR3 is CASSRGGRELSEQFF. For the CDR3, the DNA is TGTGCCAGCAGCCGGGGGGGGCGGGAACTCTCTGAGCAGTTCTTC.

This clonotype was observed many times. The gene calls are TRBV20-1 and TRBJ2-1; 9 bases line up with TRBD2. CDR3 size: 18 residues. The V gene's germline CDR1 is DFQATT and CDR2 SNEGSKA (reference sequence). V lost 2 bases, J lost 6 bases, and 17 bases stayed unmatched. The CDR3, as DNA: TGCAGTGCTAGAAACTCCCGCTGGCGGGAGGGGTTCAGCAATGAGCAGTTCTTC. Its translation: CSARNSRWREGFSNEQFF.

The chain uses TRBV4-3 and TRBJ2-3; D not certain. There are 14 residues in the CDR3. Germline V lookup: CDR1 LGHNA, CDR2 YSLEER. Between the trimmed V and J ends, which lost 0 bases and 2 bases, there was a span of 6 bases. CDR3 sequence: CASSQETTTDTQYF. CDR3 nucleotide sequence: TGCGCCAGCAGCCAAGAAACAACCACAGATACGCAGTATTTT.

About this clonotype itself: A read error may be the cause here, since a much bigger clone is one base away. The CDR3 DNA follows: TGTGTCAGCAGTGAAGCAACGACCCAGTACTTC. Translation: CVSSEATTQYF. J is TRBJ2-5 and V is TRBV6-1, with unresolved D. Germline CDR1 reads MNHNS; CDR2 reads SASEGT. The CDR3 is 11 residues long.

The sample holds many counts of this clonotype. A junction boundary mismatches the germline segment, possibly from a read error. V usage is TRBV6-6 and J usage is TRBJ2-1; D unclear. The CDR3 runs 13 residues. Germline V lookup: CDR1 MNHNY, CDR2 SVGAGI (reference sequence). As DNA, the CDR3 is TGTGCCAGCAGTGACTCGGGTACTGATGAGCAGTTCTTC. It encodes CASSDSGTDEQFF.

This clonotype showed up many times. The chain uses TRBV6-2 or TRBV6-3 and TRBJ2-5; TRBD2 matches at 7 bases. The CDR3 totals 21 residues. CDR1 and CDR2 (germline): MNHEY, SVGEGT. Unmatched junction bases numbered 22, after V lost 2 bases and J lost 1 base. As DNA, the CDR3 is TGTGCCAGCAGTTACCGATTCTGGGGCCTAGCGGATGAAGCTCTCCAAGAGACCCAGTACTTC. Its protein is CASSYRFWGLADEALQETQYF.

At least ten counts were recorded for this clonotype. The chain carries TRBV10-1 and TRBJ2-7; weak D call: TRBD2 (5 bases). Trimming shortened V by 6 bases and J by 1 base, and 13 bases separated the two germline ends. The germline CDR1 and CDR2 sequences are WNHNN and SYGVQD (reference sequence). The CDR3 has 14 amino acids. CDR3 sequence reads: CASRQPGESYEQYF. The DNA for the CDR3 is TGCGCCAGCAGACAACCTGGGGAGTCCTACGAGCAGTACTTC.

This clonotype was observed at least ten times. The chain links TRBV29-1 to TRBJ2-7, with a weak D call TRBD1 (6 bases). The V and J ends lost 6 bases and 2 bases respectively, with 20 bases between them. The CDR3 contains 15 residues. Germline CDR1 SQVTM, CDR2 ANQGSEA. CDR3 region: CSVRTQGTAPYEQYF. The CDR3 region has the DNA TGCAGCGTCAGGACGCAGGGGACGGCACCCTACGAGCAGTACTTC.

This clonotype appeared many times. This sequence joins TRBV7-3 and TRBJ2-3, with D perhaps TRBD1 (8 bases). Germline CDR1 SGHTA, CDR2 FQGTGA. CDR3 length: 18 amino acids. V was cut by 2 bases and J by 3 bases, with 21 bases left in between. CDR3 sequence (DNA): TGTGCCAGCAGCTTATTCGCCCGACAGGGGAGGGGGACAGATACGCAGTATTTT. Protein product: CASSLFARQGRGTDTQYF. The complete variable domain, with remaining parts taken from reference TRBV7-3 and TRBJ2-3, reads GAGVSQTPSNKVTEKGKYVELRCDPISGHTALYWYRQSLGQGPEFLIYFQGTGAADDSGLPNDRFFAVRPEGSVSTLKIQRTERGDSAVYLCASSLFARQGRGTDTQYFGPGTRLTVL.

This clonotype was counted at least ten times. The chain carries TRBV28 and TRBJ2-5, with a tentative D call TRBD1 (6 bases). Germline CDR1 MDHEN, CDR2 SYDVKM. Trimming left V 6 bases short and J 5 bases short, with 16 bases between. The CDR3 has 14 residues. The CDR3 spells CASSPTGNGETQYF. The CDR3 region has the DNA TGTGCCAGCAGCCCCACAGGGAACGGGGAGACCCAGTACTTC.

This clonotype was found many times. This chain links TRBV12-5 with TRBJ2-7; D is tentatively TRBD1 or TRBD2 (5 bases each). Trimming cost V 7 bases and J 4 bases, with 17 bases left between them. The CDR3 runs to 14 residues. The germline gives CDR1 LGHNT, CDR2 FRNRAP. The DNA for the CDR3 is TGTGCTAGTGACGGAGGCAGGGTGAATTACGAGCAGTACTTC. The encoded protein is CASDGGRVNYEQYF.

This clonotype was seen only a few times. V gene TRBV4-3 combines with J gene TRBJ1-4; D possibly corresponds to TRBD1 (5 bases). Trimming removed 1 base from V and 1 base from J, with 7 bases in between. This CDR3 comprises 15 residues. CDR1 is LGHNA, CDR2 YSLEER, per germline. The CDR3 region is CASSQGGVTNEKLFF. The CDR3 DNA reads TGCGCCAGCAGCCAAGGGGGGGTAACTAATGAAAAACTGTTTTTT.

This clonotype was seen more than once but under ten times. The V and J genes are TRBV12-3 or TRBV12-4 and TRBJ2-2; D gene ambiguous. This CDR3 has 12 amino acids. Trimming stripped 4 bases from V and 0 bases from J, with 0 bases between. The CDR3 region has the DNA TGTGCCAGCAGTTCGAACACCGGGGAGCTGTTTTTT. This gives the protein CASSSNTGELFF.

This clonotype appeared many times. This chain joins TRBV9 and TRBJ2-2; 9 bases line up with TRBD2. Per germline, CDR1 SGDLS and CDR2 YYNGEE. This CDR3 has 17 residues. Unmatched junction bases numbered 6, after V lost 3 bases and J lost 0 bases. The CDR3 coding sequence is TGTGCCAGCAGCGAACAAGCGGGAGGTTCGAACACCGGGGAGCTGTTTTTT. Translated: CASSEQAGGSNTGELFF.

In this sample, this clonotype turned up many times. This sequence joins TRBV7-9 and TRBJ2-1; D is ambiguous. Germline V gives CDR1 SEHNR, CDR2 FQNEAQ (reference sequence). The germline V and J ends were trimmed by 2 bases and 9 bases, with 8 bases remaining between them. The CDR3 consists of 12 residues. The CDR3 region is CASSLFGSEQFF. DNA for the CDR3: TGTGCCAGCAGCTTATTCGGTAGTGAGCAGTTCTTC. The whole variable domain, remainder taken from reference TRBV7-9 and TRBJ2-1, is DTGVSQNPRHKITKRGQNVTFRCDPISEHNRLYWYRQTLGQGPEFLTYFQNEAQLEKSRLLSDRFSAERPKGSFSTLEIQRTEQGDSAMYLCASSLFGSEQFFGPGTRLTVL.

This clonotype was observed many times. The rearrangement uses TRBV24-1 and TRBJ2-1; 10 bases fit TRBD2. Trimming at V came to 0 bases and at J to 5 bases, leaving 15 bases not matched to a gene. Germline lookup yields CDR1 KGHDR and CDR2 SFDVKD. CDR3 length equals 20 residues. CDR3 bases: TGTGCCACCAGTGATTTGGTACAATTTTGGCCTAGCGGGAGTCACAATGAGCAGTTCTTC. Translating it yields CATSDLVQFWPSGSHNEQFF.

The J gene is TRBJ2-7, the V gene TRBV3-1, with 12 nucleotides matching TRBD2. V shed 2 bases and J 2 bases; nucleotides not matched to a gene: 4. The length of the CDR3 is 16 residues. From germline, CDR1 is LGHDT and CDR2 YNNKEL (reference sequence). Here the CDR3 reads CASSQLAGGNTYEQYF. The CDR3 nucleotides read TGTGCCAGCAGCCAACTAGCGGGAGGGAACACCTACGAGCAGTACTTC.

V is TRBV28 and J is TRBJ2-7, with D possibly matching TRBD2 (6 bases). V was clipped by 5 bases and J by 3 bases, with 11 bases between them. Germline V CDR1 and CDR2: MDHEN, SYDVKM. This CDR3 is 13 amino acids long. The CDR3 region has the DNA TGTGCCAGCAGTCCATTTAGCGGCTACGAGCAGTACTTC. Translated, it gives CASSPFSGYEQYF.

The genes are TRBV20-1 and TRBJ2-1; D is possibly TRBD2 (6 bases). Per the germline V gene, CDR1 is DFQATT and CDR2 is SNEGSKA (reference sequence). Trimming shortened V by 2 bases and J by 0 bases, and 14 bases separated the two germline ends. The CDR3 is 16 amino acids. CDR3: CSARNSGGPSYNEQFF. The CDR3 DNA sequence: TGCAGTGCTAGAAATAGCGGAGGGCCCTCCTACAATGAGCAGTTCTTC.

This clonotype has ten or more counts. V gene TRBV4-3 combines with J gene TRBJ2-1, with 7 positions matching TRBD1. J was trimmed by 2 bases and V by 3 bases; bases with no gene match: 4. This CDR3 is 15 amino acids long. CDR1 is LGHNA, CDR2 YSLEER, per germline. CDR3 sequence reads: CASSHNRGTYNEQFF. The CDR3 DNA sequence: TGCGCCAGCAGCCATAACAGGGGCACCTACAATGAGCAGTTCTTC.

This clonotype was detected a few times. CDR3 sequence reads: CASSYSSRLDRRGEAFF. The DNA for the CDR3 is TGTGCCAGCAGTTACTCGTCCCGCCTAGACAGGAGGGGTGAAGCTTTCTTT. V usage is TRBV6-2 or TRBV6-3 and J usage is TRBJ1-1, with a weak D call TRBD1 (6 bases). This CDR3 contains 17 residues. The V and J ends lost 0 bases and 7 bases respectively, with 21 bases between them. CDR1 is MNHEY, CDR2 SVGEGT, per germline.

This clonotype has just a few counts. The rearrangement uses TRBV12-3 or TRBV12-4 and TRBJ1-1; perhaps TRBD1 as D (6 bases). Trimming took 6 bases from V and 8 from J, leaving 22 bases between them. CDR3 size: 15 residues. CDR3: CASRPPGQGSVEAFF. The CDR3 DNA reads as TGTGCCAGCAGGCCCCCTGGGCAGGGGAGCGTCGAAGCTTTCTTT.